This TCR beta chain was profiled in a study of beta chain features in type 1 diabetes. As for the study in general: Age, gender and cell yields were similar between patients and healthy donors.

Donors contributed one heparinised blood draw apiece, averaging about 100 mL. Study-wide points: The study notes PCR might favor shorter templates equally in patients and controls. A moderate, significant TCRB CDR3 shortening appeared in type 1 diabetes across four CD4+ subsets.

The study reverse transcribed the entire isolated RNA, so it sequenced expressed TCRB transcripts. Libraries were prepared by immunoSEQ multiplex PCR; TCRdb keeps only in-frame clonotypes and omits some of them. The sample records 310,000 or so clones, approximately 9.7% being singletons. This clone was recorded a few times. Its target is unknown. The CDR3 length is 15 residues. Trimming left V 3 bases short and J 4 bases short, with 15 bases between. Germline-derived CDR1 and CDR2 are MDHEN and SYDVKM. The origin of this receptor is a man aged 25-40 years with type 1 diabetes. This chain uses TRBV28 with TRBJ1-2, with D hard to call. Sequencing input: central memory CD4+ T cells from blood. For the CDR3, the DNA is TGTGCCAGCAGTTTGGGAGGTGGAGGTACCTATGGCTACACCTTC. Residues: CASSLGGGGTYGYTF.